This T cell receptor (beta chain) comes out of a study of beta chain features in type 1 diabetes. This clone was found a few times. What it binds is unknown. Study results and caveats: Healthy donors had naive, central memory and Treg TCRB repertoires that appeared less similar than those seen among patients. For Type 1 diabetes patients, all four CD4+ subsets carried TCRB CDR3s that were moderately but significantly shorter.

Sorting based on CD45RO/CCR7/CD25/CD127/CD95/CD27 separated CD4+ naive, central memory, regulatory and stem cell-like memory cells. The CDR3 is 13 residues long. The germline CDR1 and CDR2 sequences are GTSNPN and SVGIG (reference sequence). After removal of 0 bases from V and 7 bases from J, the junction contained 1 base not matched to a gene. Expressed TCRB transcripts were sequenced after all isolated RNA was converted to cDNA. The method was immunoSEQ multiplex PCR; TCRdb's version includes in-frame clones alone and lacks a portion of them. The sample holds roughly 340,000 clones, roughly 14% seen once.

The TCR sequence derives from a woman younger than 35 with type 1 diabetes. The V gene is TRBV30, the J gene TRBJ2-7; 12 nucleotides line up with TRBD2. The sequencing input was naive CD4+ T cells from blood. The CDR3 sequence is CAWSVTSGREQYF. In DNA, the CDR3 is TGTGCCTGGAGTGTAACTAGCGGGAGGGAGCAGTACTTC.